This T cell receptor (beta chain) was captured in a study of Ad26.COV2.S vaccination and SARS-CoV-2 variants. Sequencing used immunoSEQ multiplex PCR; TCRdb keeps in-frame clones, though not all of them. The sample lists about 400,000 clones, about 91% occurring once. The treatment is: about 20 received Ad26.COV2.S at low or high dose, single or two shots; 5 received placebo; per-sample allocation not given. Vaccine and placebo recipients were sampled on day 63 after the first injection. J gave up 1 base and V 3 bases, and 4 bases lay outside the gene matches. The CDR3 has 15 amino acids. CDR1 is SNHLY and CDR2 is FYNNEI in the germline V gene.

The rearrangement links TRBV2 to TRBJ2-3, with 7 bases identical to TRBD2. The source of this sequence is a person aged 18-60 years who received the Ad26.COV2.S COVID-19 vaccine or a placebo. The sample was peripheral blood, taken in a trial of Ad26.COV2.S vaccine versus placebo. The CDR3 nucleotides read TGTGCCAGCAGTGACGTGGCGGGAGGCACAGATACGCAGTATTTT. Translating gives CASSDVAGGTDTQYF.